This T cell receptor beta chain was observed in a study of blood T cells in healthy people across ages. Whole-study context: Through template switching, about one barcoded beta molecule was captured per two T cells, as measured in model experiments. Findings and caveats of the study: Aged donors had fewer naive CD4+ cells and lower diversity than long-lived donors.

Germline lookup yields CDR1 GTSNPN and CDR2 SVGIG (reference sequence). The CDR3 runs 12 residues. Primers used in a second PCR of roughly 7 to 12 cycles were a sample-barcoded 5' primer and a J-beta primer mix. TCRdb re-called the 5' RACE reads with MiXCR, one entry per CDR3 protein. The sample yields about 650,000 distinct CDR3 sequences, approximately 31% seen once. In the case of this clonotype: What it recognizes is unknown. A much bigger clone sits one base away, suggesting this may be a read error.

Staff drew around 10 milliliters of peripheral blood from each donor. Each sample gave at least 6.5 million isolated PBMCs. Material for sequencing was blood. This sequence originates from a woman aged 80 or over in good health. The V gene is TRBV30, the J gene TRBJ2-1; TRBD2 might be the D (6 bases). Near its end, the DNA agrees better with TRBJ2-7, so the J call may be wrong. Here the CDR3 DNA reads TGTGCCTGGAGTGTATGGGGGAGGGAGCAGTACTTC. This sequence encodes CAWSVWGREQYF.